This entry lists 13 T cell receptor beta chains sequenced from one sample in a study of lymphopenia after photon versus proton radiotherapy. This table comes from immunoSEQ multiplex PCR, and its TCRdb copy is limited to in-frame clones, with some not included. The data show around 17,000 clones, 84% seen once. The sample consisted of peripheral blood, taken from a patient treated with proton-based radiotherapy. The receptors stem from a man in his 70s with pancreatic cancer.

Here the CDR3 reads CASSSNMGTNEKLFF. The CDR3 DNA sequence: TGCGCCAGCAGCTCTAACATGGGCACTAATGAAAAACTGTTTTTT. The rearrangement uses TRBV5-1 and TRBJ1-4, with D unclear. Trimming pared 3 bases from V and 2 bases from J, leaving 11 bases between. This CDR3 comprises 15 residues. Germline values: CDR1 SGHRS, CDR2 YFSETQ.

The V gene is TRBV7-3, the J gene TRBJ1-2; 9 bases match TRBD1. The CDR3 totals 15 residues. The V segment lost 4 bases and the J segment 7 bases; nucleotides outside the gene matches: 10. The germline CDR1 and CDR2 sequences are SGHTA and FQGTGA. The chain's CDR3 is CASSSGTGLQGGYTF. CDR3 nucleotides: TGTGCCAGCAGCTCCGGGACAGGGCTTCAGGGTGGCTACACCTTC.

CDR3 protein: CASSPREGEESQPQHF. CDR3 nucleotide sequence: TGTGCCAGCAGCCCCAGGGAGGGGGAGGAAAGTCAGCCCCAGCATTTT. This chain connects TRBV7-2 to TRBJ1-5; D perhaps matches TRBD1 (6 bases). The CDR3 loop spans 16 amino acids. Germline V gene sequence: CDR1 SGHTA, CDR2 FQGNSA. With 5 bases removed from V and 6 bases from J, the gap between germline ends came to 20 bases.

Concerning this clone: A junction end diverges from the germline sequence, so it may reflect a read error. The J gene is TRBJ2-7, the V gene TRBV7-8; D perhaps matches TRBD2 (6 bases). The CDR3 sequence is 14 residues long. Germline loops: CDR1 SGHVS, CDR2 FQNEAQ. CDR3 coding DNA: TGCGCCAGCAGCTTAGGCGGGGACTCCTACGAGCAGTACTTC. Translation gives CASSLGGDSYEQYF.

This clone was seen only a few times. CDR3 DNA: TGTGCCAGCAAACATGACAGGGATCAGCCCCAGCATTTT. Protein product: CASKHDRDQPQHF. The chain recombines TRBV2 with TRBJ1-5; TRBD1 agrees at 7 bases. The germline CDR1 and CDR2 sequences are SNHLY and FYNNEI. After removal of 7 bases from V and 5 bases from J, the junction contained 5 bases not matched to a gene. The length of the CDR3 is 13 residues.

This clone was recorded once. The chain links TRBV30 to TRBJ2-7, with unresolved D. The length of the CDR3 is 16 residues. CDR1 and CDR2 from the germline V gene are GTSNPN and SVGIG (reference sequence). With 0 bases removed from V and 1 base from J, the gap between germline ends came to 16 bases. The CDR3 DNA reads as TGTGCCTGGAGTGTACCCGGGCGAAGTGGGTCCTACGAGCAGTACTTC. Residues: CAWSVPGRSGSYEQYF.

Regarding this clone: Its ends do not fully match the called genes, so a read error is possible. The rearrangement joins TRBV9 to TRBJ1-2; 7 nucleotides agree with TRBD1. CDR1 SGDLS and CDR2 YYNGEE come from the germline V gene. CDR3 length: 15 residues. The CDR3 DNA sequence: TGTGGCAGCAGCGTAGAGAGAATGGGGACAGCCGGCTACACCTTC. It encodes CGSSVERMGTAGYTF.

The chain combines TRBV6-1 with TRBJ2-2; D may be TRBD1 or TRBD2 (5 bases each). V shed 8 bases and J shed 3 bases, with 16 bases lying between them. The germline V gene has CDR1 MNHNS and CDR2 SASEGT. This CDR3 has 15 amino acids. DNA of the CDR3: TGTGCCAGCGGGGACGACCGGAAACACACCGGGGAGCTGTTTTTT. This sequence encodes CASGDDRKHTGELFF.

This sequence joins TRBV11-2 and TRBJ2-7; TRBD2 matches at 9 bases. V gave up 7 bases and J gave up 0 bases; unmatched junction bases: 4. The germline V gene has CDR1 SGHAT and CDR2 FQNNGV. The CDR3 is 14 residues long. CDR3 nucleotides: TGTGCCAGCACCCTGACTAGCGGCTCCTACGAGCAGTACTTC. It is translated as CASTLTSGSYEQYF. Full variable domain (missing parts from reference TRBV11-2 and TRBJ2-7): EAGVAQSPRYKIIEKRQSVAFWCNPISGHATLYWYQQILGQGPKLLIQFQNNGVVDDSQLPKDRFSAERLKGVDSTLKIQPAKLEDSAVYLCASTLTSGSYEQYFGPGTRLTVT.

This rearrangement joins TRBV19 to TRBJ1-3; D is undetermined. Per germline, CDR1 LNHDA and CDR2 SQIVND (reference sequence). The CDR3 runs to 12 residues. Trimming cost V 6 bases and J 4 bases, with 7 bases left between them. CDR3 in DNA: TGTGCCAGTAGGGGGTCGGGAAACACCATATATTTT. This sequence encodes CASRGSGNTIYF.

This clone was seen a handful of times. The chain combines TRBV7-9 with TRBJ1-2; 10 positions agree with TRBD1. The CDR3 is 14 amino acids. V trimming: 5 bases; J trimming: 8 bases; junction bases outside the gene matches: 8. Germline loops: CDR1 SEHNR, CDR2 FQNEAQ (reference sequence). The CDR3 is CASSPGQGVRGYTF. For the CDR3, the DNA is TGTGCCAGCAGCCCCGGACAGGGGGTACGGGGCTACACCTTC.

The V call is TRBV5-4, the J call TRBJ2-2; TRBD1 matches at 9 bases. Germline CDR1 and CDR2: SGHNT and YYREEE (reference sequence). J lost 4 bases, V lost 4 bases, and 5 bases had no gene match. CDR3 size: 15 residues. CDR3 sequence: CASSTGQGGTGELFF. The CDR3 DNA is TGTGCCAGCAGCACGGGACAGGGTGGCACCGGGGAGCTGTTTTTT.

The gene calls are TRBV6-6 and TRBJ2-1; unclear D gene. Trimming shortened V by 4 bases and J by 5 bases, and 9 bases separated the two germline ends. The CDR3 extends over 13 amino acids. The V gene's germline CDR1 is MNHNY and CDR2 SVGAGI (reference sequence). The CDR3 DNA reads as TGTGCCAGCAGTTTTAACTTGGACAATGAGCAGTTCTTC. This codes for CASSFNLDNEQFF.